This T cell receptor (beta chain) is drawn from a study of shared clonotypes between healthy human individuals. The CDR3 is made up of 14 amino acids. J was trimmed by 7 bases and V by 3 bases; bases with no gene match: 3. Germline CDR1 is MDHEN and CDR2 is SYDVKM. Naive CD8 cells, CD45RO-negative and positively selected for CCR7, excluded terminally differentiated effector memory CD45RA+ cells. The study enrolled healthy HIV-negative adults without recent acute infections or vaccinations as donors. Several immunoSEQ plates held equal portions of the genomic DNA taken from each subset. Some clones are missing from TCRdb's copy, which holds only in-frame ones; the method was immunoSEQ multiplex PCR. The repertoire holds about 2 million clones, less than 95% seen once, with roughly 1% in the top ten.

The V and J genes are TRBV28 and TRBJ2-4, with 10 bases aligning to TRBD2. Specimen: naive CD8+ T cells sorted from blood. The sequence derives from a man between 18 and 35 years old in good health. The CDR3 is CASSLDSGGNIQYF. DNA for the CDR3: TGTGCCAGCAGTTTGGATAGCGGGGGGAACATTCAGTACTTC.